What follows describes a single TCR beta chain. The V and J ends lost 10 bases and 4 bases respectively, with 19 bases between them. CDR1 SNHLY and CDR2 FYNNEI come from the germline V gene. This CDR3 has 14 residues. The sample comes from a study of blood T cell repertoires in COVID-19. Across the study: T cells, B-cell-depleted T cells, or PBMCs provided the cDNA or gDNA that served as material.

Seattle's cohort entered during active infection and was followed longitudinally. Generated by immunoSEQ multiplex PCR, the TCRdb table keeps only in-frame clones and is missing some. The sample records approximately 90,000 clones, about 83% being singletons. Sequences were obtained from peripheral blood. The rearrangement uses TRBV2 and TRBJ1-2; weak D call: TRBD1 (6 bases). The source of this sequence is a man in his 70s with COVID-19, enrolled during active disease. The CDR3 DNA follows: TGTGCCACCTCTTCATCCGGGACACTCTATGGCTACACCTTC. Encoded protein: CATSSSGTLYGYTF. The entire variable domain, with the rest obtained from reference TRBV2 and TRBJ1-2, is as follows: EPEVTQTPSHQVTQMGQEVILRCVPISNHLYFYWYRQILGQKVEFLVSFYNNEISEKSEIFDDQFSVERPDGSNFTLKIRSTKLEDSAMYFCATSSSGTLYGYTFGSGTRLTVV.